The 32 T cell receptor beta chains presented below share a single source sample, sequenced in a study of cytomegalovirus exposure and HLA in healthy donors. Amplification used 60 Vbeta primers and 13 Jbeta primers. The table came from immunoSEQ multiplex PCR; TCRdb's copy has only in-frame clones and leaves some out. The table records roughly 180,000 clones, roughly 80% of them present only once. The sample consisted of PBMCs. The receptors stem from a male donor in good health and CMV-seronegative.

This clone turned up a few times. The chain joins TRBV30 to TRBJ1-5; 9 nucleotides align to TRBD1. The CDR3 consists of 13 residues. CDR1 and CDR2 (germline): GTSNPN, SVGIG (reference sequence). The V segment lost 6 bases and the J segment 5 bases; nucleotides outside the gene matches: 5. CDR3 sequence reads: CACGTGLDQPQHF. The CDR3 coding sequence is TGTGCCTGCGGGACAGGGTTGGATCAGCCCCAGCATTTT.

The V gene is TRBV4-1, the J gene TRBJ2-3, with D unclear. The CDR3 totals 13 residues. CDR1 MGHRA and CDR2 YSYEKL come from the germline V gene. Trimming pared 1 base from V and 2 bases from J, leaving 4 bases between. The CDR3 nucleotides read TGCGCCAGCAGCCAAGTCTACACAGATACGCAGTATTTT. This gives the protein CASSQVYTDTQYF.

V gene TRBV5-4 combines with J gene TRBJ1-1; TRBD1 is a possible D gene (6 bases). Between the trimmed V and J ends, which lost 4 bases and 7 bases, there was a span of 17 bases. Germline V gives CDR1 SGHNT, CDR2 YYREEE (reference sequence). This CDR3 comprises 14 residues. The CDR3 DNA reads as TGTGCCAGCAGCCCCCCTACAGGGTTTGGTGAAGCTTTCTTT. Protein product: CASSPPTGFGEAFF. The full variable domain, rest sourced from reference TRBV5-4 and TRBJ1-1, is ETGVTQSPTHLIKTRGQQVTLRCSSQSGHNTVSWYQQALGQGPQFIFQYYREEENGRGNFPPRFSGLQFPNYSSELNVNALELDDSALYLCASSPPTGFGEAFFGQGTRLTVV.

Concerning this clone itself: This CDR3 is also generated by other DNA sequences in the sample. The chain carries TRBV7-2 and TRBJ2-2, with 7 positions matching TRBD1. There are 14 residues in the CDR3. V lost 5 bases, J lost 4 bases, and 4 bases stayed unmatched. Germline assignment: CDR1 SGHTA and CDR2 FQGNSA. The CDR3 DNA reads as TGTGCCAGCAGCCGGGACAGCTCCACCGGGGAGCTGTTTTTT. This codes for CASSRDSSTGELFF.

This chain links TRBV14 with TRBJ2-3; perhaps TRBD2 as D (5 bases). The V end lost 5 bases, the J end lost 6 bases, and 12 bases lay between the germline ends. The CDR3 covers 13 residues. Looked up from germline, CDR1 is SGHDN and CDR2 is FVKESK. In nucleotides, the CDR3 is TGTGCCAGCAGCAGCGGAGGTGGTGATACGCAGTATTTT. Protein sequence: CASSSGGGDTQYF.

The chain is built from TRBV19 and TRBJ1-5, with 11 bases matching TRBD1. The CDR3 has 14 amino acids. Germline loops: CDR1 LNHDA, CDR2 SQIVND (reference sequence). Unmatched junction bases numbered 5, after V lost 7 bases and J lost 6 bases. The CDR3 DNA reads TGTGCCAGTAACTCGGGACAGGGGGTTCAGCCCCAGCATTTT. Protein: CASNSGQGVQPQHF. Full variable domain (outside the CDR3, taken from reference TRBV19 and TRBJ1-5): DGGITQSPKYLFRKEGQNVTLSCEQNLNHDAMYWYRQDPGQGLRLIYYSQIVNDFQKGDIAEGYSVSREKKESFPLTVTSAQKNPTAFYLCASNSGQGVQPQHFGDGTRLSIL.

The rearrangement uses TRBV5-6 and TRBJ1-5, with D perhaps TRBD1 (5 bases). The CDR3 covers 16 residues. Germline V gene lookup returns CDR1 SGHDT and CDR2 YYEEEE. V was cut by 0 bases and J by 2 bases, with 12 bases left in between. The CDR3 protein is CASSLAMGGGNQPQHF. CDR3 in DNA: TGTGCCAGCAGCTTGGCCATGGGGGGGGGCAATCAGCCCCAGCATTTT.

This chain links TRBV28 with TRBJ2-1, with 14 bases lining up with TRBD2. Germline V gives CDR1 MDHEN, CDR2 SYDVKM. V shed 6 bases, J shed 10 bases, and the junction held 8 bases outside the gene matches. The CDR3 sequence is 15 residues long. The CDR3 sequence: CASSPGLAGGVEQFF. The CDR3 DNA is TGTGCCAGCAGCCCCGGACTAGCGGGAGGCGTAGAGCAGTTCTTC.

The rearrangement uses TRBV5-4 and TRBJ2-2; 10 nucleotides agree with TRBD2. This CDR3 comprises 18 residues. V shed 4 bases, J shed 7 bases, and the junction held 16 bases outside the gene matches. CDR1 and CDR2 from the germline V gene are SGHNT and YYREEE (reference sequence). Here the CDR3 reads CASSRAISIAGGHGELFF. CDR3 in DNA: TGTGCCAGCAGCCGCGCCATTTCGATAGCGGGGGGTCACGGGGAGCTGTTTTTT.

This chain links TRBV7-2 with TRBJ2-2, with TRBD1 matching 9 bases. The ends lost 0 bases at V and 9 bases at J; junction bases unmatched: 5. Germline loops: CDR1 SGHTA, CDR2 FQGNSA. This CDR3 has 15 residues. The CDR3 DNA follows: TGTGCCAGCAGCTTAGCGACAGGGGGTCCCCGGGAGCTGTTTTTT. It translates to CASSLATGGPRELFF.

The chain combines TRBV7-6 with TRBJ2-1, with 8 nucleotides matching TRBD2. This CDR3 region has 14 residues. The ends lost 8 bases at V and 3 bases at J; junction bases unmatched: 6. CDR1 SGHVS and CDR2 FNYEAQ come from the germline V gene. The CDR3, as DNA: TGTGCCAGCTCGGGCCTAGCGGGCTACAATGAGCAGTTCTTC. Amino acids: CASSGLAGYNEQFF.

J is TRBJ2-2 and V is TRBV9, with 8 bases identical to TRBD1. The CDR3 is 15 amino acids. Germline-derived CDR1 and CDR2 are SGDLS and YYNGEE. J was trimmed by 3 bases and V by 3 bases; bases with no gene match: 4. The CDR3 loop is CASSAWTGHTGELFF. CDR3 nucleotides: TGTGCCAGCAGCGCGTGGACAGGGCACACCGGGGAGCTGTTTTTT.

This chain connects TRBV5-1 to TRBJ2-3, with TRBD2 identical over 10 bases. The CDR3 loop spans 15 amino acids. Losses at the gene ends were 4 bases for V and 0 bases for J; bases not matched to a gene: 2. The V gene's germline CDR1 is SGHRS and CDR2 YFSETQ. For the CDR3, the DNA is TGCGCCAGCAGCGAGGGACTAGCGAGCACAGATACGCAGTATTTT. Encoded protein: CASSEGLASTDTQYF.

The chain couples TRBV6-4 to TRBJ2-3; 7 bases match TRBD1. V lost 2 bases and J lost 0; bases outside the gene matches: 2. This CDR3 is 15 amino acids long. Germline loops: CDR1 MRHNA, CDR2 SNTAGT. The CDR3 sequence: CASSDRGQSTDTQYF. CDR3 sequence (DNA): TGTGCCAGCAGTGACCGGGGACAGAGCACAGATACGCAGTATTTT.

This chain joins TRBV5-4 and TRBJ1-2; D gene uncertain. This CDR3 contains 14 residues. Germline assignment: CDR1 SGHNT and CDR2 YYREEE (reference sequence). V lost 4 bases and J 0 bases, leaving 10 bases between the germline ends. The CDR3 region is CASSNPGANYGYTF. In DNA form, the CDR3 reads TGTGCCAGCAGCAACCCGGGAGCTAACTATGGCTACACCTTC.

This clone was detected once. The rearrangement joins TRBV5-4 to TRBJ2-3; 11 bases align to TRBD2. The V gene end was trimmed by 4 bases and the J gene end by 4 bases; junction bases not matched to a gene: 8. From germline, CDR1 is SGHNT and CDR2 YYREEE (reference sequence). The CDR3 is 16 amino acids. In DNA, the CDR3 is TGTGCCAGCAGCGTTTTAGCGGGGGGGCGTGCAGATACGCAGTATTTT. This sequence encodes CASSVLAGGRADTQYF.

CDR3 bases: TGTGCCAGCAGTTTAAGGTTCCCCACTAGCGGGAGGCCCGATGAGCAGTTCTTC. Amino acid sequence: CASSLRFPTSGRPDEQFF. The chain employs TRBV27 and TRBJ2-1; 12 bases are a match to TRBD2. V shed 2 bases, J shed 8 bases, and the junction held 13 bases outside the gene matches. This CDR3 comprises 18 residues. CDR1 MNHEY and CDR2 SMNVEV come from the germline V gene (reference sequence).

The J gene is TRBJ2-5, the V gene TRBV7-9, with 7 nucleotides matching TRBD2. Germline V gives CDR1 SEHNR, CDR2 FQNEAQ (reference sequence). The CDR3 extends over 15 amino acids. V was clipped by 6 bases and J by 1 base; unmatched bases: 8. CDR3 sequence: CASSVRGLSQETQYF. In nucleotides, the CDR3 is TGTGCCAGCAGTGTCCGGGGACTAAGCCAAGAGACCCAGTACTTC.

V and J are TRBV6-1 and TRBJ2-3; 7 bases agree with TRBD2. The ends lost 6 bases at V and 9 bases at J; junction bases unmatched: 9. Germline V gene sequence: CDR1 MNHNS, CDR2 SASEGT. The length of the CDR3 is 13 residues. CDR3 in DNA: TGTGCCAGCAGCCGCCCCGGGACTAACACGCAGTATTTT. This translates into CASSRPGTNTQYF.

The V gene is TRBV6-6, the J gene TRBJ2-3; TRBD2 matches at 7 bases. CDR1 is MNHNY and CDR2 is SVGAGI in the germline V gene (reference sequence). The CDR3 covers 12 residues. Trimming cost V 6 bases and J 8 bases; bases outside gene matches: 5. CDR3 coding DNA: TGTGCCAGCAGCCCCCCGGGGGGTACGCAGTATTTT. Its translation is CASSPPGGTQYF.

This clone has only one observation. V is TRBV30 and J is TRBJ2-3; tentatively, D is TRBD2 (7 bases). Germline V gene sequence: CDR1 GTSNPN, CDR2 SVGIG (reference sequence). The V end lost 0 bases, the J end lost 2 bases, and 21 bases lay between the germline ends. The CDR3 runs to 18 residues. CDR3 nucleotide sequence: TGTGCCTGGAGTGTCGATTTCCAAGGCGGGGGCCCCACAGATACGCAGTATTTT. Translating gives CAWSVDFQGGGPTDTQYF.

The gene calls are TRBV28 and TRBJ1-2, with 8 bases matching TRBD1. This CDR3 spans 14 amino acids. V lost 2 bases, J lost 4 bases, and 3 bases stayed unmatched. CDR1 and CDR2 (germline): MDHEN, SYDVKM. The CDR3 DNA reads TGTGCCAGCAGTTTAGTCGGGACAGGCTATGGCTACACCTTC. Protein product: CASSLVGTGYGYTF.

The V and J genes are TRBV5-4 and TRBJ2-3; 8 bases agree with TRBD2. This CDR3 contains 15 residues. Germline loops: CDR1 SGHNT, CDR2 YYREEE (reference sequence). Trimming took 4 bases from V and 1 from J; bases not matched to a gene: 5. The CDR3 bases are TGTGCCAGCAGCCGGGCGGGGGGCCGCACAGATACGCAGTATTTT. Encoded protein: CASSRAGGRTDTQYF.

The chain couples TRBV6-4 to TRBJ1-1; weak D call: TRBD1 (6 bases). Trimming pared 4 bases from V and 6 bases from J, leaving 15 bases between. There are 14 residues in the CDR3. Germline CDR1 and CDR2: MRHNA and SNTAGT. The CDR3 loop is CASSAHGTSPEAFF. CDR3 nucleotides: TGTGCCAGCAGTGCCCATGGGACATCCCCTGAAGCTTTCTTT.

The chain links TRBV13 to TRBJ2-3, with 11 bases fitting TRBD2. J was trimmed by 8 bases and V by 0 bases; bases with no gene match: 7. The CDR3 is 16 residues long. Germline values: CDR1 PRHDT, CDR2 FYEKMQ (reference sequence). The CDR3 reads CASSLGGTSGSGTQYF. CDR3 bases: TGTGCCAGCAGCTTAGGGGGCACTAGCGGGAGTGGTACGCAGTATTTT.

This chain connects TRBV2 to TRBJ2-7, with no clear D. Germline CDR1 reads SNHLY; CDR2 reads FYNNEI. This CDR3 spans 14 amino acids. Trimming left V 5 bases short and J 0 bases short, with 11 bases between. This CDR3 reads CASSSDWSSYEQYF. The CDR3 nucleotides read TGTGCCAGCAGTTCGGATTGGAGCTCCTACGAGCAGTACTTC.

The chain is built from TRBV2 and TRBJ2-3; no clear D. V lost 8 bases and J 4 bases, leaving 10 bases between the germline ends. Germline-derived CDR1 and CDR2 are SNHLY and FYNNEI. This CDR3 region has 12 residues. Here the CDR3 reads CASRWAPDTQYF. For the CDR3, the DNA is TGTGCCAGCCGTTGGGCCCCAGATACGCAGTATTTT.

In nucleotides, the CDR3 is TGTGCCAGCAGCTTAAGGGGGCGACAGATACGGGGCGAGCAGTACTTC. Translation gives CASSLRGRQIRGEQYF. The chain links TRBV13 to TRBJ2-7; 7 positions agree with TRBD1. Germline V gene sequence: CDR1 PRHDT, CDR2 FYEKMQ (reference sequence). The V and J ends lost 2 bases and 6 bases, in that order; junction bases with no gene match: 13. The CDR3 length is 16 residues.

The sample holds a few counts of this clone. The chain employs TRBV5-1 and TRBJ2-1; D remains ambiguous. Germline assignment: CDR1 SGHRS and CDR2 YFSETQ. Trimming left V 1 base short and J 8 bases short, with 13 bases between. The CDR3 spans 14 residues. In DNA form, the CDR3 reads TGCGCCAGCAGCTTGACGGGTTTAGATCATGAGCAGTTCTTC. This encodes CASSLTGLDHEQFF.

J is TRBJ1-6 and V is TRBV5-4; perhaps TRBD1 as D (6 bases). The length of the CDR3 is 16 residues. Germline V gene sequence: CDR1 SGHNT, CDR2 YYREEE (reference sequence). V was cut by 0 bases and J by 7 bases, with 14 bases left in between. CDR3 residues: CASSLAIAQGNSPLHF. In nucleotides, the CDR3 is TGTGCCAGCAGCTTGGCTATAGCGCAGGGGAATTCACCCCTCCACTTT.

V and J are TRBV28 and TRBJ2-7; weak D call: TRBD2 (5 bases). The V end was cut by 3 bases, the J end by 2 bases, with 11 bases between. This CDR3 comprises 14 residues. Germline V gene data show CDR1 as MDHEN and CDR2 as SYDVKM. For the CDR3, the DNA is TGTGCCAGCAGTTTCGAGGGCGTCACCTACGAGCAGTACTTC. As protein: CASSFEGVTYEQYF.

V and J are TRBV7-9 and TRBJ1-1, with 12 nucleotides matching TRBD1. This CDR3 has 17 amino acids. V lost 5 bases to trimming and J lost 0 bases; unmatched junction nucleotides: 7. Per germline, CDR1 SEHNR and CDR2 FQNEAQ (reference sequence). Written as DNA, the CDR3 is TGTGCCAGCAGCGCGTCCGGGACAGGGGGCATGAACACTGAAGCTTTCTTT. As protein: CASSASGTGGMNTEAFF.